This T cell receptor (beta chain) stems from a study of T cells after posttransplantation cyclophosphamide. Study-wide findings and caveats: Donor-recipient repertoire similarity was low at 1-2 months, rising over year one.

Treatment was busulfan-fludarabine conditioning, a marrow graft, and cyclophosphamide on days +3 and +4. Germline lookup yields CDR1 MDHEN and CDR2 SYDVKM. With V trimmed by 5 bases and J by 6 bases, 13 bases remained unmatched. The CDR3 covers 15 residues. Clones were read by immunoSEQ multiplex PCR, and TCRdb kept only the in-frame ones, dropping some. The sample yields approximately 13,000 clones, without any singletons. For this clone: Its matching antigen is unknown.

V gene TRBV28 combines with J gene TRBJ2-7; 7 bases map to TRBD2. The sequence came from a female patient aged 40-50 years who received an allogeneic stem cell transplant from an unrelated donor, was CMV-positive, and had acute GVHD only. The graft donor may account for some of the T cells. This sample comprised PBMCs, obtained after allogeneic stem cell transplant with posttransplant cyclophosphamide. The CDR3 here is CASSSPGGGSAEQYF. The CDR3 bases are TGTGCCAGCAGTAGCCCGGGGGGAGGCTCCGCCGAGCAGTACTTC.